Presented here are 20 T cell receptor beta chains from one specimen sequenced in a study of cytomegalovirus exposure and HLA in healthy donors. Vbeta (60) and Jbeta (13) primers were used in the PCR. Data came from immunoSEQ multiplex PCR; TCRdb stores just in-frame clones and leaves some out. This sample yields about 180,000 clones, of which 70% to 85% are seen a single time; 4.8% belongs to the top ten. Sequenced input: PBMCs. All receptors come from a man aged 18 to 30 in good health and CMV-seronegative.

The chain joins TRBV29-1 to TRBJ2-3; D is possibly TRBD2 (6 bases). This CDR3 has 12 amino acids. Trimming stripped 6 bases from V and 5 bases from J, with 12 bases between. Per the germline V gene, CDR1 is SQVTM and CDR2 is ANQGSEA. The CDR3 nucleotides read TGCAGCGTACAGGAGGGCCAAGATACGCAGTATTTT. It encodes CSVQEGQDTQYF.

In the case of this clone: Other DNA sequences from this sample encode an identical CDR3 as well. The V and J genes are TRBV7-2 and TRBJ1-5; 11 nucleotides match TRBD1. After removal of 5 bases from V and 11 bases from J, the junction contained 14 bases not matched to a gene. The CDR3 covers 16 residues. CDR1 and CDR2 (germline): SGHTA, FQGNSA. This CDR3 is CASSTGTGGYTLAQHF. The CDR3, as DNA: TGTGCCAGCAGCACAGGGACAGGGGGATACACCTTGGCCCAGCATTTT.

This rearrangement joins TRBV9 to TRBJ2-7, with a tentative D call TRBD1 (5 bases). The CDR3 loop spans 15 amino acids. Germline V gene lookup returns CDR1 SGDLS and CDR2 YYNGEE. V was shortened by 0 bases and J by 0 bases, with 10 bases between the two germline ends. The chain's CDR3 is CASSVEGRSSYEQYF. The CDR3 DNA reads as TGTGCCAGCAGCGTAGAGGGGCGGTCCTCCTACGAGCAGTACTTC.

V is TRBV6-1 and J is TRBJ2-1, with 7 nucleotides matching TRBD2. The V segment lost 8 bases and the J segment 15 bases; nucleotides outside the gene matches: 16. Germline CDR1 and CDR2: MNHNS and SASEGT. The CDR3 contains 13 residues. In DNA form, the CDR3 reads TGTGCCAGCTCCAATGCCGGGAGGAATGGGCTGTTCTTC. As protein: CASSNAGRNGLFF.

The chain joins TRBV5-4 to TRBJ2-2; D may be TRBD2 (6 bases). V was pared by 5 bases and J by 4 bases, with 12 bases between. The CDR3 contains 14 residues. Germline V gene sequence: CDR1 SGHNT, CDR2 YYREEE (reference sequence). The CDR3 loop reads CASRRTKFTGELFF. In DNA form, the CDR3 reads TGTGCCAGCAGGCGGACTAAATTCACCGGGGAGCTGTTTTTT.

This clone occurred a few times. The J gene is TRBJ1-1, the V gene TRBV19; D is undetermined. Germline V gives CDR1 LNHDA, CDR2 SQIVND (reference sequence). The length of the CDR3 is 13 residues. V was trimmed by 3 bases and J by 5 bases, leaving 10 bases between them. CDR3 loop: CASSMGRRTEAFF. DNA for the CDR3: TGTGCCAGTAGTATGGGGAGACGGACTGAAGCTTTCTTT.

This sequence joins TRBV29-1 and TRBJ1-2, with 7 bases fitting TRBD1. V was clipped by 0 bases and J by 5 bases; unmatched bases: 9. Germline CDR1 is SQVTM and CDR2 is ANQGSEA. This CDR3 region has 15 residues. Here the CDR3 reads CSVEDLRTGTYGYTF. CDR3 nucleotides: TGCAGCGTTGAAGATCTAAGGACAGGAACATATGGCTACACCTTC.

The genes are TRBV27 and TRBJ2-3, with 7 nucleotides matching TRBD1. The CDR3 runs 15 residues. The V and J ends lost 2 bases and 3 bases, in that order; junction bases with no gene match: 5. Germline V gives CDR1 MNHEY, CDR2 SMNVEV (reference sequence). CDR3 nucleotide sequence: TGTGCCAGCAGTTTACGATCAGGGGGAACAGATACGCAGTATTTT. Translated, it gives CASSLRSGGTDTQYF.

CDR3 loop: CASSRDFTYEQYF. CDR3 nucleotides: TGTGCCAGCTCCCGGGACTTTACCTACGAGCAGTACTTC. This rearrangement joins TRBV6-5 to TRBJ2-5; a weak D match, TRBD2 (6 bases). The better agreement between TRBJ2-7 and the DNA end casts doubt on the J call. Germline lookup yields CDR1 MNHEY and CDR2 SVGAGI. This CDR3 has 13 residues.

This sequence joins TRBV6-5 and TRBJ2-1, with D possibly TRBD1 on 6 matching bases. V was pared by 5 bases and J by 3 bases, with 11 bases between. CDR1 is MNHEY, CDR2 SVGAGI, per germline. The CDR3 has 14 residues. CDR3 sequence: CASSRDISYNEQFF. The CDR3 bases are TGTGCCAGCAGTCGGGACATCAGCTACAATGAGCAGTTCTTC.

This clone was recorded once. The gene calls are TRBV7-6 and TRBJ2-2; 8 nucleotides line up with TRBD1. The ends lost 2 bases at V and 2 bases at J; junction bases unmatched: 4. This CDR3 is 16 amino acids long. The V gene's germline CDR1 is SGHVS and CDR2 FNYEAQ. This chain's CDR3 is CASSLNRGDNTGELFF. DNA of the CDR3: TGTGCCAGCAGCTTAAACAGGGGGGATAACACCGGGGAGCTGTTTTTT. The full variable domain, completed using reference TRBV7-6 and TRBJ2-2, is GAGVSQSPRYKVTKRGQDVALRCDPISGHVSLYWYRQALGQGPEFLTYFNYEAQQDKSGLPNDRFSAERPEGSISTLTIQRTEQRDSAMYRCASSLNRGDNTGELFFGEGSRLTVL.

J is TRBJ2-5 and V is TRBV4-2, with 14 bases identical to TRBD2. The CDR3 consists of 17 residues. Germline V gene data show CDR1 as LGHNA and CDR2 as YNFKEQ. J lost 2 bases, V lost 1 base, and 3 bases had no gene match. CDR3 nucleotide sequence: TGTGCCAGCAGCCAAGGGACTAGCGGGAGGTCGCAAGAGACCCAGTACTTC. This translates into CASSQGTSGRSQETQYF.

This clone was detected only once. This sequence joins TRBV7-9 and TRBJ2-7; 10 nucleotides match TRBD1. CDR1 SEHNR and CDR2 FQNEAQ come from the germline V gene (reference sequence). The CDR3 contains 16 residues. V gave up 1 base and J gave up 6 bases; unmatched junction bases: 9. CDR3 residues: CASSLGVGTGVFEQYF. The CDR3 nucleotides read TGTGCCAGCAGCTTAGGAGTAGGGACAGGGGTTTTCGAGCAGTACTTC.

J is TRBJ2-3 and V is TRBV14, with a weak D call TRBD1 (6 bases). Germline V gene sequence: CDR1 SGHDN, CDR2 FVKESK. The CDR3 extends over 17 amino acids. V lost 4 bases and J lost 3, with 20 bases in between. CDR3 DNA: TGTGCCAGCAGCCTTTGGGGCCAGGGGCGCTGGACAGATACGCAGTATTTT. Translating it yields CASSLWGQGRWTDTQYF.

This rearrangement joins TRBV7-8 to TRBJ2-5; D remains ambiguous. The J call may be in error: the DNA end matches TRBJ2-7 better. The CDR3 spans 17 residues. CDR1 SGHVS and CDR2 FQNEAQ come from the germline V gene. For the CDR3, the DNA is TGTGCCAGCAGCTTAGGCGGCAGCCATACTGCCCCCTACGAGCAGTACTTC. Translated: CASSLGGSHTAPYEQYF.

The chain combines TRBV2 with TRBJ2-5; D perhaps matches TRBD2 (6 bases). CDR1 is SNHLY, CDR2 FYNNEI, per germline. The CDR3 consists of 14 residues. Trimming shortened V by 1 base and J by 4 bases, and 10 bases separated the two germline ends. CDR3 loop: CASSEGLASETQYF. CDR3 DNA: TGTGCCAGCAGTGAAGGGCTAGCGTCAGAGACCCAGTACTTC.

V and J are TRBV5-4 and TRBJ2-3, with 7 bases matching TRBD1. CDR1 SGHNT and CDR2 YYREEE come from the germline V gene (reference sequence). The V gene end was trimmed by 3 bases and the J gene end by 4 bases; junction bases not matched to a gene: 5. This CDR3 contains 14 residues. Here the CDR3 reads CASSYLQGADTQYF. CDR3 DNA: TGTGCCAGCAGCTACCTGCAGGGGGCAGATACGCAGTATTTT.

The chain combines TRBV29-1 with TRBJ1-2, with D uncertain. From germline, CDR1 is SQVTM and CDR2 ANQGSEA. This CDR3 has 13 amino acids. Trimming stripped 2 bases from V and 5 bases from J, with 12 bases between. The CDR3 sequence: CSVELLLRYGYTF. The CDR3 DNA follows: TGCAGCGTTGAACTTCTCTTGCGGTATGGCTACACCTTC.

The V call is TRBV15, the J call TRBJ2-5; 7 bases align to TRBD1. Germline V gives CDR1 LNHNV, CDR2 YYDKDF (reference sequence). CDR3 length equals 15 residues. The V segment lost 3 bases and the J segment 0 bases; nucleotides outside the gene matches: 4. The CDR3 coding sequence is TGTGCCACCAGCAGTTTACAGGGGAACCAAGAGACCCAGTACTTC. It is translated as CATSSLQGNQETQYF.

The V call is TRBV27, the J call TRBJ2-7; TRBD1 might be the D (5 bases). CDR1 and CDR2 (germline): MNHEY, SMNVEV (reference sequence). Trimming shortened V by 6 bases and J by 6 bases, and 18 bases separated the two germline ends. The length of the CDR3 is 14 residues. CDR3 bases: TGTGCCAGCAGGACGGACATCCAACGGCGCGAGCAGTACTTC. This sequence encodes CASRTDIQRREQYF.